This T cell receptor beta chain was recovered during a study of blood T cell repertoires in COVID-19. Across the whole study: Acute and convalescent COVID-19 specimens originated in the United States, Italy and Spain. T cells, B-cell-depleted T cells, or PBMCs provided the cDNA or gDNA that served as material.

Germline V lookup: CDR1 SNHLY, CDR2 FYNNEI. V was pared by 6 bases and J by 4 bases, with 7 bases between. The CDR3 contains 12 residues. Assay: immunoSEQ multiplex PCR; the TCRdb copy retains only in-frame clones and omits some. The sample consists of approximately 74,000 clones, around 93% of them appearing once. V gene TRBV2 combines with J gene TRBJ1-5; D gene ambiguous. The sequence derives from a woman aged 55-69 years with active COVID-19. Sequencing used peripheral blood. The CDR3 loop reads CASRDGNQPQHF. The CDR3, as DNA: TGTGCCAGCAGAGACGGGAATCAGCCCCAGCATTTT.